The 29 T cell receptor beta chains in this list originate from one sample, sequenced in a study of regulatory T cells in long-lasting Graves disease. The time point here: persistent/refractory GD, antithyroid drugs over 5 years with positive TRAb. The TCR library was made from RNA that had been extracted from PBMCs in TRIzol. Relying on iRepertoire HTBI primers and Arm-PCR of CDR3 regions, the team built TCR beta libraries. TCRdb used MiXCR to reprocess the multiplex PCR reads, holding one entry per CDR3 protein. The sample has about 420,000 distinct CDR3 sequences; around 20% are singletons. The material sequenced was peripheral blood mononuclear cells (PBMCs), taken when the disease was refractory, from a patient treated with antithyroid drugs. The source is a female donor with Graves disease.

This clonotype was seen only a few times. The gene calls are TRBV25-1 and TRBJ1-2; 7 nucleotides agree with TRBD1. From germline, CDR1 is MGHDK and CDR2 SYGVNS. This CDR3 has 16 amino acids. J was trimmed by 5 bases and V by 6 bases; bases with no gene match: 15. The CDR3, as DNA: TGTGCCAGCAGGAACGATGAGTCCGGACAGGTGTATGGCTACACCTTC. Translated, it gives CASRNDESGQVYGYTF.

This clonotype came up a few times. The rearrangement uses TRBV7-8 and TRBJ1-2; 7 nucleotides line up with TRBD1. Germline assignment: CDR1 SGHVS and CDR2 FQNEAQ. With V trimmed by 5 bases and J by 0 bases, 6 bases remained unmatched. The CDR3 extends over 15 amino acids. For the CDR3, the DNA is TGTGCCAGCAGCAAAGACAGGGTTACTAACTATGGCTACACCTTC. The encoded protein is CASSKDRVTNYGYTF.

This clonotype was found a few times. The V and J genes are TRBV3-1 and TRBJ2-2; tentative D call: TRBD2 (6 bases). The length of the CDR3 is 14 residues. The germline V gene encodes CDR1 LGHDT and CDR2 YNNKEL (reference sequence). The V and J ends lost 1 base and 8 bases respectively, with 11 bases between them. Here the CDR3 DNA reads TGTGCCAGCAGCCAAGCGGGGGTTGTTGGGGAGCTGTTTTTT. This gives the protein CASSQAGVVGELFF.

The rearrangement joins TRBV7-9 to TRBJ2-5; weak D call: TRBD2 (5 bases). Trimming removed 4 bases at V and 5 bases at J, with 17 bases between. This CDR3 is built from 15 residues. CDR1 SEHNR and CDR2 FQNEAQ come from the germline V gene (reference sequence). DNA of the CDR3: TGTGCCAGCAGCTCACCCGGCACTAGTGTGGAGACCCAGTACTTC. It codes for CASSSPGTSVETQYF.

This clonotype was counted between two and nine times. This chain connects TRBV6-2 or TRBV6-3 to TRBJ2-1, with D unresolved. The CDR3 length is 12 residues. Trimming took off 5 bases at V and 12 bases at J, with 14 bases between the two ends. CDR1 and CDR2 (germline): MNHEY, SVGEGT. CDR3 sequence reads: CASSKGPYWQFF. The CDR3, as DNA: TGTGCCAGCAGTAAAGGGCCTTATTGGCAGTTCTTC.

Comment on this clonotype: Given a much more abundant clone one base away, this may be a read error. The V call is TRBV29-1, the J call TRBJ2-5; D gene uncertain. The germline V gene encodes CDR1 SQVTM and CDR2 ANQGSEA. The CDR3 runs 14 residues. V lost 6 bases to trimming and J lost 0 bases, with 14 bases between them. The chain's CDR3 is CSVHPRPHQETQYF. Written as DNA, the CDR3 is TGCAGCGTCCATCCGAGACCCCACCAAGAGACCCAGTACTTC.

The chain employs TRBV5-6 and TRBJ1-2; 7 positions match TRBD1. Losses at the gene ends were 4 bases for V and 5 bases for J; bases not matched to a gene: 20. This CDR3 is 18 amino acids long. CDR1 is SGHDT and CDR2 is YYEEEE in the germline V gene. CDR3 coding DNA: TGTGCCAGCAGCGCCGACAGGGCCGTTCACTCAGGGGGGTATGGCTACACCTTC. It codes for CASSADRAVHSGGYGYTF.

This clonotype was seen more than once but under ten times. The chain is built from TRBV4-1 and TRBJ2-5, with 8 bases identical to TRBD1. The trim removed 3 bases at V and 4 bases at J, leaving 4 bases unmatched. CDR1 is MGHRA, CDR2 YSYEKL, per germline. CDR3 length: 14 residues. This chain's CDR3 is CASSQTGDRETQYF. In DNA form, the CDR3 reads TGCGCCAGCAGCCAGACAGGGGACAGAGAGACCCAGTACTTC.

This clonotype was counted only a few times. The chain employs TRBV28 and TRBJ2-3; 8 bases align to TRBD2. J lost 0 bases, V lost 6 bases, and 14 bases had no gene match. Looked up from germline, CDR1 is MDHEN and CDR2 is SYDVKM. This CDR3 comprises 18 residues. CDR3 region: CASRHDYFVAGSTDTQYF. The DNA of the CDR3 is TGTGCCAGCAGACATGACTATTTTGTAGCGGGAAGCACAGATACGCAGTATTTT. Full variable domain (missing parts from reference TRBV28 and TRBJ2-3): DVKVTQSSRYLVKRTGEKVFLECVQDMDHENMFWYRQDPGLGLRLIYFSYDVKMKEKGDIPEGYSVSREKKERFSLILESASTNQTSMYLCASRHDYFVAGSTDTQYFGPGTRLTVL.

In its sample, this clonotype was seen a few times. For the CDR3, the DNA is TGTGCCAGCAGCAAGGGGACAGCGAATCAGCCCCAGCATTTT. Its protein product is CASSKGTANQPQHF. The V call is TRBV5-6, the J call TRBJ1-5; 7 nucleotides align to TRBD1. V lost 4 bases and J lost 4; bases outside the gene matches: 5. Germline CDR1 and CDR2: SGHDT and YYEEEE. The CDR3 consists of 14 residues.

As concerns this clonotype: Being one base from a much bigger clone, this may be a read error. V is TRBV15 and J is TRBJ1-1; TRBD1 is a possible D gene (5 bases). Germline values: CDR1 LNHNV, CDR2 YYDKDF (reference sequence). This CDR3 contains 14 residues. The ends were cut back, 3 bases at V and 3 bases at J, with 11 bases in the middle. This CDR3 reads CATSRTAKDTEAFF. The CDR3 nucleotides read TGTGCCACCAGCAGGACAGCTAAAGACACTGAAGCTTTCTTT.

The V call is TRBV12-3 or TRBV12-4, the J call TRBJ1-5, with D perhaps matching TRBD1 (5 bases). The CDR3 runs to 12 residues. V was pared by 5 bases and J by 7 bases, with 9 bases between. This chain's CDR3 is CASSTQGQPQHF. CDR3 sequence (DNA): TGTGCCAGCAGTACGCAGGGCCAGCCCCAGCATTTT.

J is TRBJ2-7 and V is TRBV9, with a tentative D call TRBD1 (6 bases). V lost 0 bases and J lost 5, with 12 bases in between. Germline V gene sequence: CDR1 SGDLS, CDR2 YYNGEE. This CDR3 spans 14 amino acids. The CDR3, as DNA: TGTGCCAGCAGCGTAGGAGGGGGTAACGACGAGCAGTACTTC. The encoded protein is CASSVGGGNDEQYF.

This clonotype turned up a few times. J is TRBJ2-5 and V is TRBV5-4; the D gene is possibly TRBD2 (6 bases). The CDR3 covers 15 residues. Deletions cut 3 bases from V and 4 bases from J, with 16 bases between. Germline V gives CDR1 SGHNT, CDR2 YYREEE (reference sequence). The CDR3 reads CASSYPGLFPETQYF. The DNA of the CDR3 is TGTGCCAGCAGCTACCCGGGACTTTTCCCAGAGACCCAGTACTTC. Drawing the rest from reference TRBV5-4 and TRBJ2-5, the complete variable domain is ETGVTQSPTHLIKTRGQQVTLRCSSQSGHNTVSWYQQALGQGPQFIFQYYREEENGRGNFPPRFSGLQFPNYSSELNVNALELDDSALYLCASSYPGLFPETQYFGPGTRLLVL.

This clonotype occurred a few times. This chain uses TRBV29-1 with TRBJ1-1; 9 bases align to TRBD1. The V gene's germline CDR1 is SQVTM and CDR2 ANQGSEA. Trimming at V came to 1 base and at J to 4 bases, leaving 7 bases not matched to a gene. This CDR3 comprises 15 residues. Written as DNA, the CDR3 is TGCAGCGTTGAAGGATTAAGGACAGGGGTCACTGAAGCTTTCTTT. It encodes CSVEGLRTGVTEAFF.

The chain joins TRBV20-1 to TRBJ1-2; 8 positions agree with TRBD1. Germline V CDR1 and CDR2: DFQATT, SNEGSKA (reference sequence). The CDR3 sequence is 12 residues long. V gave up 5 bases and J gave up 6 bases; unmatched junction bases: 5. CDR3 nucleotide sequence: TGCAGTGCTGGACAGGGTGTGCATGGCTACACCTTC. The encoded protein is CSAGQGVHGYTF.

This clonotype was picked up a small number of times. This chain connects TRBV11-3 to TRBJ2-2, with unresolved D. V was cut by 5 bases and J by 6 bases, with 19 bases left in between. Germline V gene lookup returns CDR1 SGHNT and CDR2 YENEEA. The CDR3 is made up of 16 amino acids. The CDR3 sequence is CASSPRPLEVAGELFF. DNA for the CDR3: TGTGCCAGCAGCCCGCGCCCCCTCGAGGTGGCCGGGGAGCTGTTTTTT.

This clonotype was detected many times. The chain joins TRBV30 to TRBJ1-2, with D tentatively TRBD1 (5 bases). The CDR3 is 12 amino acids. The germline V gene encodes CDR1 GTSNPN and CDR2 SVGIG (reference sequence). Trimming took off 2 bases at V and 4 bases at J, with 8 bases between the two ends. CDR3 residues: CAWSLGAYGYTF. CDR3 nucleotides: TGTGCCTGGAGTCTAGGGGCCTATGGCTACACCTTC.

This clonotype has only a few counts. V usage is TRBV20-1 and J usage is TRBJ1-1; D call uncertain. V was cut by 0 bases and J by 4 bases, with 21 bases left in between. Germline V CDR1 and CDR2: DFQATT, SNEGSKA (reference sequence). This CDR3 region has 17 residues. The CDR3 nucleotides read TGCAGTGCTAGAGATTACGGTCGCCAGGCGTTGGGCACTGAAGCTTTCTTT. Amino acid sequence: CSARDYGRQALGTEAFF.

The chain couples TRBV15 to TRBJ2-7; a possible D gene is TRBD1 (6 bases). The germline V and J ends were trimmed by 0 bases and 6 bases, with 18 bases remaining between them. Germline V gives CDR1 LNHNV, CDR2 YYDKDF (reference sequence). The CDR3 spans 16 residues. The CDR3 reads CATSRDGKTGHGEQYF. CDR3 DNA: TGTGCCACCAGCAGAGATGGTAAGACGGGACATGGCGAGCAGTACTTC.

This clonotype came up many times. V usage is TRBV10-3 and J usage is TRBJ2-5; D perhaps matches TRBD1 (5 bases). CDR1 ENHRY and CDR2 SYGVKD come from the germline V gene. V was pared by 2 bases and J by 5 bases, with 9 bases between. The CDR3 totals 13 residues. The CDR3 spells CAISEDSWETQYF. The CDR3 coding sequence is TGTGCCATCAGTGAGGACAGTTGGGAGACCCAGTACTTC.

This clonotype was observed at least ten times. The chain recombines TRBV6-1 with TRBJ2-2; TRBD1 agrees at 8 bases. The germline gives CDR1 MNHNS, CDR2 SASEGT. This CDR3 region has 16 residues. Trimming cost V 5 bases and J 3 bases; bases outside gene matches: 8. The chain's CDR3 is CASSQTGGDDTGELFF. The CDR3 DNA reads TGTGCCAGCAGTCAAACAGGGGGAGACGACACCGGGGAGCTGTTTTTT.

As DNA, the CDR3 is TGTGCCAGCAGTGCGCGGGCCCCCATCGCCCAGCCCCAGCATTTT. It specifies CASSARAPIAQPQHF. V usage is TRBV2 and J usage is TRBJ1-5; D remains ambiguous. This CDR3 comprises 15 residues. V shed 4 bases and J shed 7 bases, with 17 bases lying between them. Looked up from germline, CDR1 is SNHLY and CDR2 is FYNNEI.

This clonotype showed up many times. The chain combines TRBV6-1 with TRBJ1-5, with no clear D. Trimming stripped 1 base from V and 0 bases from J, with 10 bases between. Germline CDR1 MNHNS, CDR2 SASEGT. CDR3 length equals 16 residues. Here the CDR3 reads CASSEGFRYSNQPQHF. In DNA, the CDR3 is TGTGCCAGCAGTGAAGGGTTCAGATATAGCAATCAGCCCCAGCATTTT.

The chain employs TRBV7-2 and TRBJ2-5; 9 bases fit TRBD1. The CDR3 is 15 residues long. Losses at the gene ends were 3 bases for V and 0 bases for J; bases not matched to a gene: 2. In germline, CDR1 is SGHTA, CDR2 FQGNSA. This CDR3 is CASSLTGGNQETQYF. The CDR3 bases are TGTGCCAGCAGCTTGACAGGGGGTAACCAAGAGACCCAGTACTTC.

This clonotype was recorded at least ten times. CDR3 sequence: CASSRPRGLAKNIQYF. CDR3 coding DNA: TGTGCCAGCAGCAGACCCAGGGGATTAGCCAAAAACATTCAGTACTTC. J is TRBJ2-4 and V is TRBV11-2; possible D gene TRBD1, 6 bases. The V end lost 5 bases, the J end lost 0 bases, and 14 bases lay between the germline ends. Germline assignment: CDR1 SGHAT and CDR2 FQNNGV. The CDR3 is 16 amino acids.

This clonotype was counted at least ten times. CDR3 DNA sequence: TGTGCCAGCAGGACGCAGGGAACCTATGGCTACACCTTC. Its translation: CASRTQGTYGYTF. This chain joins TRBV12-3 or TRBV12-4 and TRBJ1-2, with D maybe TRBD1 (5 bases). Trimming stripped 6 bases from V and 4 bases from J, with 12 bases between. CDR3 size: 13 residues.

This clonotype was seen a handful of times. DNA of the CDR3: TGTGCCAGCAGCCAAGATGGCCAGCCTTCTGGCGAGCAGTACTTC. This encodes CASSQDGQPSGEQYF. V usage is TRBV3-1 and J usage is TRBJ2-7; D ambiguous. Germline V gives CDR1 LGHDT, CDR2 YNNKEL (reference sequence). CDR3 length: 15 residues. Trimming pared 0 bases from V and 6 bases from J, leaving 15 bases between.

This clonotype was seen ten or more times. A much larger clone is a single base away; this may be a read error. The J gene is TRBJ2-7, the V gene TRBV28; D gene uncertain. V was shortened by 10 bases and J by 1 base, with 14 bases between the two germline ends. Germline V gene lookup returns CDR1 MDHEN and CDR2 SYDVKM. The CDR3 is 13 residues long. The DNA of the CDR3 is TGTGCCAACAAGGTGCCGATATCCTACGAGCAGTACTTC. Encoded protein: CANKVPISYEQYF.